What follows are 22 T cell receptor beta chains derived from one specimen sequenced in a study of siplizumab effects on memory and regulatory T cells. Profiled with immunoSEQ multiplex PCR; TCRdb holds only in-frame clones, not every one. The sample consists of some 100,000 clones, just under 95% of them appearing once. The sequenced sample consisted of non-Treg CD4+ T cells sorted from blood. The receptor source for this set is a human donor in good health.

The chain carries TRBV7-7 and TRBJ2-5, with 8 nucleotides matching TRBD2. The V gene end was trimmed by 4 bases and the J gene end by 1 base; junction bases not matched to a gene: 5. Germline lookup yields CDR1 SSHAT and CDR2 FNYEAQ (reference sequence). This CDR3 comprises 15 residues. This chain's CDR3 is CASSSLAGPQETQYF. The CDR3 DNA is TGTGCCAGCAGCTCTTTAGCGGGACCCCAAGAGACCCAGTACTTC.

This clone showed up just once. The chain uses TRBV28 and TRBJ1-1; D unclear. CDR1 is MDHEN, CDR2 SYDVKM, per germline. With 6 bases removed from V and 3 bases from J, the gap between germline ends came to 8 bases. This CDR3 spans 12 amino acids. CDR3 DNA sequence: TGTGCCAGCAGCTCGGCCTACACTGAAGCTTTCTTT. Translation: CASSSAYTEAFF.

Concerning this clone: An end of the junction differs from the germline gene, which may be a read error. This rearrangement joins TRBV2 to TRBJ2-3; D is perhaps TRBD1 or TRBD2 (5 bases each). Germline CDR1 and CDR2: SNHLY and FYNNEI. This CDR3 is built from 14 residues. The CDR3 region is CASRDGRNTNTQYF. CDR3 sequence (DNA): TGTGCCAGTAGGGACGGTAGAAACACAAATACGCAGTATTTT.

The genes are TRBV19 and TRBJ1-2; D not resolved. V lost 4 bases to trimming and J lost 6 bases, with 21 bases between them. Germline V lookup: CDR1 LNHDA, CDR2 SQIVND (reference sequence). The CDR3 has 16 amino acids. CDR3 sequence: CASSKISQSRVDGYTF. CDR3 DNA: TGTGCCAGTAGTAAAATATCCCAGTCCCGCGTCGATGGCTACACCTTC.

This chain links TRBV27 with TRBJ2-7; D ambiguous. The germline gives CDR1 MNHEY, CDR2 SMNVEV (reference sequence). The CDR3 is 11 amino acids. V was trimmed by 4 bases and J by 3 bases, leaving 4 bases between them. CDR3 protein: CASSSLYEQYF. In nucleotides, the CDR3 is TGTGCCAGCAGTTCCCTCTACGAGCAGTACTTC.

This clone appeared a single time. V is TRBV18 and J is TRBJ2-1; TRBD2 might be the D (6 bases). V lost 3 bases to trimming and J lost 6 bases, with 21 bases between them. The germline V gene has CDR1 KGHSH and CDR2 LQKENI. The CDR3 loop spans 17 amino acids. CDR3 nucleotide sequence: TGTGCCAGCTCACCTGTGGTGCGGGACGGATGGCTCAATGAGCAGTTCTTC. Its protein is CASSPVVRDGWLNEQFF.

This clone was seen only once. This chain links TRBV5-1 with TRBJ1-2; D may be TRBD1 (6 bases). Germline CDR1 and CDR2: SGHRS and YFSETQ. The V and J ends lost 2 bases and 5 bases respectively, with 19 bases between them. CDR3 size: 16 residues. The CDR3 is CASSFPLGAPSYGYTF. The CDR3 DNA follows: TGCGCCAGCAGCTTCCCGTTGGGGGCGCCGAGTTATGGCTACACCTTC.

CDR3 nucleotide sequence: TGTGCCAGCAGCTTGGTAGGGGACCAAAGGGACATTCAGTACTTC. Its protein product is CASSLVGDQRDIQYF. This sequence joins TRBV5-6 and TRBJ2-4, with D perhaps matching TRBD1 or TRBD2 (5 bases each). The V gene lost 0 bases and the J gene lost 8 bases, with 15 bases spanning the gap. Germline V gene lookup returns CDR1 SGHDT and CDR2 YYEEEE. This CDR3 comprises 15 residues.

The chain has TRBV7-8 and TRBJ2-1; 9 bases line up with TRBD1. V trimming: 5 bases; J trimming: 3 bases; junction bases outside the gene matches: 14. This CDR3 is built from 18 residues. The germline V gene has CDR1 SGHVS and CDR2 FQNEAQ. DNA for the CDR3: TGTGCCAGCAGCCCCTCTCGGTTGGAGGGACAGGGCTACAATGAGCAGTTCTTC. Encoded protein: CASSPSRLEGQGYNEQFF.

CDR3 sequence: CASSLMGVRSTSTDTQYF. The CDR3 DNA sequence: TGTGCCAGCAGTTTAATGGGGGTACGGTCCACTAGCACAGATACGCAGTATTTT. This chain links TRBV27 with TRBJ2-3; possibly TRBD1 or TRBD2 for D (5 bases each). Trimming removed 2 bases at V and 0 bases at J, with 18 bases between. In germline, CDR1 is MNHEY, CDR2 SMNVEV (reference sequence). The CDR3 covers 18 residues.

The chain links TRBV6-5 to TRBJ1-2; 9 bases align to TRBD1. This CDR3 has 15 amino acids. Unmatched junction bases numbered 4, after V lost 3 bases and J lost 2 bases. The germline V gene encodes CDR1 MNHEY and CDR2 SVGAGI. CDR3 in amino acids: CASSYRTGANYGYTF. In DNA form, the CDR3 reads TGTGCCAGCAGTTATAGGACAGGGGCCAACTATGGCTACACCTTC.

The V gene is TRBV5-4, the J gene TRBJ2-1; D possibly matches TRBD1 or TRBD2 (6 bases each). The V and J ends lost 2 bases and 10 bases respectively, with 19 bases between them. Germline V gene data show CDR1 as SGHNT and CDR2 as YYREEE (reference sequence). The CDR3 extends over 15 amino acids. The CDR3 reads CASSFKTGSAGEQFF. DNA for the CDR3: TGTGCCAGCAGCTTTAAAACAGGGTCGGCGGGGGAGCAGTTCTTC.

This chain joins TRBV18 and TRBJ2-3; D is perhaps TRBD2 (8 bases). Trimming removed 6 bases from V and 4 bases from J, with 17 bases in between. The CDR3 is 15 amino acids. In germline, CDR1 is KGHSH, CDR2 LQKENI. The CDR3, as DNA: TGTGCCAGCTCCGGACAGGCGGGGGGCCCAGATACGCAGTATTTT. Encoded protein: CASSGQAGGPDTQYF.

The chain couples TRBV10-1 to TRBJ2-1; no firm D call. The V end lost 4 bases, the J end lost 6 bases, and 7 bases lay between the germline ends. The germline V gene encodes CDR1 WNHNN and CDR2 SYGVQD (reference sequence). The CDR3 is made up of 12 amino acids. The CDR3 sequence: CASSAGLNEQFF. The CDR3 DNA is TGCGCCAGCAGTGCAGGCCTCAATGAGCAGTTCTTC.

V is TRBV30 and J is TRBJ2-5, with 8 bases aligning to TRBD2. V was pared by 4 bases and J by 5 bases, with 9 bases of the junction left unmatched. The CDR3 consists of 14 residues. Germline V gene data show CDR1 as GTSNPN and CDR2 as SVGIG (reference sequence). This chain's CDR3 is CAWIGPPGGETQYF. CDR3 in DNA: TGTGCCTGGATCGGGCCTCCGGGAGGGGAGACCCAGTACTTC.

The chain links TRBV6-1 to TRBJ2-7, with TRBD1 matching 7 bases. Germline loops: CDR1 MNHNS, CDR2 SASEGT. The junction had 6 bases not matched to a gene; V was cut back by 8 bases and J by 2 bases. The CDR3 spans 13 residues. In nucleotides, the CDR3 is TGTGCCAGCTACGGACAGGCGGCCTACGAGCAGTACTTC. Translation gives CASYGQAAYEQYF.

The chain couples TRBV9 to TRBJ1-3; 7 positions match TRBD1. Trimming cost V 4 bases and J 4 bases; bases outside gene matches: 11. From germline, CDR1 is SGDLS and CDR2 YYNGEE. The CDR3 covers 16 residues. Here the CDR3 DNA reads TGTGCCAGCAGCTACCTCGGCGGGACAGTCGGAAACACCATATATTTT. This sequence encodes CASSYLGGTVGNTIYF.

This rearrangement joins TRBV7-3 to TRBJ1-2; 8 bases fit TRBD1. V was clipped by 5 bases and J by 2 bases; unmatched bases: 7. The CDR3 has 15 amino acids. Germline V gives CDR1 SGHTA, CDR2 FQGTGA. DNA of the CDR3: TGTGCCAGCAGCACCCACGGACAGGGAAACTATGGCTACACCTTC. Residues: CASSTHGQGNYGYTF.

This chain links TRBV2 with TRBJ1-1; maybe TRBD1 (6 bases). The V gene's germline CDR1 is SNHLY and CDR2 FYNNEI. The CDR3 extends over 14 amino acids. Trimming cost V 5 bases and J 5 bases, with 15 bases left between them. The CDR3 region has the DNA TGTGCCAGCAGTTTAAGGGGAGGGGGGACTGAAGCTTTCTTT. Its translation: CASSLRGGGTEAFF.

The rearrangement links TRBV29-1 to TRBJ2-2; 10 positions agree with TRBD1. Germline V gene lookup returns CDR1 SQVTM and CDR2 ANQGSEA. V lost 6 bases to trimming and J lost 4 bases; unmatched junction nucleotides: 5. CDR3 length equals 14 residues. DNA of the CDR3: TGCAGCGTCCCTGGACAGGGGGGCACCGGGGAGCTGTTTTTT. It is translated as CSVPGQGGTGELFF.

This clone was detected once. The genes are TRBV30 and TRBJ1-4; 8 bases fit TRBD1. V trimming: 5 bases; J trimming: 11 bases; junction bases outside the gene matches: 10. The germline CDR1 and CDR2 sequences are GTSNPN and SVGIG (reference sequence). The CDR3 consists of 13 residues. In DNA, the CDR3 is TGTGCCTGGCAAGGACAGGGCCTTGGGAAACTGTTTTTT. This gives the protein CAWQGQGLGKLFF.

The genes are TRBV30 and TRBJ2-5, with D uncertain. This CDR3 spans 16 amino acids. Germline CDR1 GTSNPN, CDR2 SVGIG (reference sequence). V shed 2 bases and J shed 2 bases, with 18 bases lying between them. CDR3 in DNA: TGTGCCTGGAGTAAGTTCGTGACAAGAGCACAAGAGACCCAGTACTTC. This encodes CAWSKFVTRAQETQYF. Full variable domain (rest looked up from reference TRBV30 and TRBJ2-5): SQTIHQWPATLVQPVGSPLSLECTVEGTSNPNLYWYRQAAGRGLQLLFYSVGIGQISSEVPQNLSASRPQDRQFILSSKKLLLSDSGFYLCAWSKFVTRAQETQYFGPGTRLLVL.